These 32 T cell receptor beta chains originate from one sample sequenced in a study of shared clonotypes between healthy human individuals. Here immunoSEQ multiplex PCR was the method, and the copy in TCRdb shows in-frame clones only, minus some. The table shows some 1.5 million clones, with roughly 96% occurring only once. The sequenced sample was naive CD4+ T cells sorted from blood. The sample's subset: CD45RA+ positively selected. These receptors originate from a man aged 25-45 years in good health.

With regard to this clone: This CDR3 is also generated by other DNA sequences in the sample. The genes are TRBV18 and TRBJ2-2; 8 nucleotides match TRBD1. The germline gives CDR1 KGHSH, CDR2 LQKENI. J gave up 5 bases and V 5 bases, and 7 bases lay outside the gene matches. This CDR3 spans 15 amino acids. The CDR3 DNA is TGTGCCAGCTCATCCGGACAGGGCGGGACCGGGGAGCTGTTTTTT. This gives the protein CASSSGQGGTGELFF.

Notes on this clone: In the same sample, other DNA sequences code for this CDR3. This chain links TRBV6-6 with TRBJ2-4; perhaps D is TRBD1 or TRBD2 (5 bases each). Germline CDR1 MNHNY, CDR2 SVGAGI (reference sequence). This CDR3 is 15 amino acids long. V was clipped by 0 bases and J by 0 bases, with 6 bases between them. DNA for the CDR3: TGTGCCAGCAGTTACTCAGGGACAGCCAAAAACATTCAGTACTTC. This codes for CASSYSGTAKNIQYF.

The chain joins TRBV21-1 to TRBJ1-5; the listed D gene, TRBD1, was not tested against the DNA. TRBV21-1 is a known pseudogene. The CDR3 consists of 15 residues. CDR3 protein: CASSRGRQGNQPQHF. The CDR3 DNA is TGTGCCAGCAGCAGGGGTAGACAGGGCAATCAGCCCCAGCATTTT.

V and J are TRBV5-1 and TRBJ1-1, with D uncertain. V was pared by 1 base and J by 1 base, with 8 bases between. Germline CDR1 and CDR2: SGHRS and YFSETQ. CDR3 length equals 14 residues. The CDR3 DNA follows: TGCGCCAGCAGCTTGAAGATGGGGAACACTGAAGCTTTCTTT. As protein: CASSLKMGNTEAFF. The variable domain in full, with the rest retrieved from reference TRBV5-1 and TRBJ1-1, is KAGVTQTPRYLIKTRGQQVTLSCSPISGHRSVSWYQQTPGQGLQFLFEYFSETQRNKGNFPGRFSGRQFSNSRSEMNVSTLELGDSALYLCASSLKMGNTEAFFGQGTRLTVV.

Concerning this clone itself: This specimen includes other DNA sequences encoding the same CDR3. The rearrangement links TRBV19 to TRBJ2-5; D is perhaps TRBD1 (6 bases). Germline V gene lookup returns CDR1 LNHDA and CDR2 SQIVND (reference sequence). Trimming took 3 bases from V and 1 from J, leaving 9 bases between them. This CDR3 has 14 residues. As DNA, the CDR3 is TGTGCCAGTAGTATCTCCAGGGGCCAAGAGACCCAGTACTTC. Protein: CASSISRGQETQYF.

The chain is built from TRBV28 and TRBJ2-3; 7 nucleotides align to TRBD1. The J segment lost 4 bases and the V segment lost 7 bases, leaving 8 bases of the junction unmatched. Germline CDR1 and CDR2: MDHEN and SYDVKM. This CDR3 has 14 residues. The CDR3 protein is CASIRRGPSDTQYF. The CDR3 DNA reads as TGTGCCAGCATCCGAAGGGGGCCATCAGATACGCAGTATTTT.

The genes are TRBV9 and TRBJ1-5; D not certain. Germline CDR1 and CDR2: SGDLS and YYNGEE. The germline V and J ends were trimmed by 0 bases and 7 bases, with 11 bases remaining between them. This CDR3 comprises 14 residues. CDR3 sequence (DNA): TGTGCCAGCAGCGTAGAGGGTTCCAGACAGCCCCAGCATTTT. Protein: CASSVEGSRQPQHF.

The V gene is TRBV10-3, the J gene TRBJ2-1, with 9 bases identical to TRBD2. Per germline, CDR1 ENHRY and CDR2 SYGVKD. V was clipped by 1 base and J by 6 bases; unmatched bases: 7. CDR3 length equals 16 residues. In DNA form, the CDR3 reads TGTGCCATCAGTGAGTTTAGCGGGAGAGACGTCAATGAGCAGTTCTTC. As protein: CAISEFSGRDVNEQFF.

This clone appeared once. The J gene is TRBJ1-1, the V gene TRBV5-7; D gene uncertain. TRBV5-7 is an open reading frame whose function is uncertain. V was clipped by 4 bases and J by 5 bases, with 12 bases between them. The CDR3 runs to 13 residues. CDR3 sequence: CASSRLEWTEAFF. CDR3 in DNA: TGTGCCAGCAGCAGGTTAGAGTGGACTGAAGCTTTCTTT.

The chain carries TRBV20-1 and TRBJ2-7; unclear D gene. Germline CDR1 and CDR2: DFQATT and SNEGSKA (reference sequence). Trimming removed 0 bases at V and 10 bases at J, with 10 bases between. This CDR3 is built from 11 residues. This CDR3 is CSARDKTVQYF. For the CDR3, the DNA is TGCAGTGCTAGAGATAAGACCGTACAGTACTTC.

This chain connects TRBV2 to TRBJ2-5; 7 nucleotides agree with TRBD1. Looked up from germline, CDR1 is SNHLY and CDR2 is FYNNEI. Trimming removed 7 bases from V and 0 bases from J; junction bases left unmatched: 8. The CDR3 is made up of 15 amino acids. CDR3 DNA sequence: TGTGCCAGCATTAAGGACAGGCAGTACCAAGAGACCCAGTACTTC. Encoded protein: CASIKDRQYQETQYF.

This chain connects TRBV11-2 to TRBJ2-1; 10 positions match TRBD2. Germline CDR1 and CDR2: SGHAT and FQNNGV. The CDR3 is 16 amino acids. Trimming took 3 bases from V and 0 from J; bases not matched to a gene: 2. As DNA, the CDR3 is TGTGCCAGCAGCTTTACTAGCGGGGTCTCCTACAATGAGCAGTTCTTC. It is translated as CASSFTSGVSYNEQFF.

The CDR3 region has the DNA TGCGCCAGCAGCTTGGATGGACTAGCGGGAACAGATACGCAGTATTTT. It is translated as CASSLDGLAGTDTQYF. V and J are TRBV5-1 and TRBJ2-3, with 12 bases aligning to TRBD2. V was pared by 0 bases and J by 3 bases, with 2 bases of the junction left unmatched. The CDR3 has 16 residues. The germline V gene encodes CDR1 SGHRS and CDR2 YFSETQ.

The rearrangement joins TRBV25-1 to TRBJ1-4; D unresolved. This CDR3 region has 14 residues. V lost 2 bases, J lost 8 bases, and 12 bases lay in between. The germline gives CDR1 MGHDK, CDR2 SYGVNS. Written as DNA, the CDR3 is TGTGCCAGCAGTGAAGGTGAGGGTGTCGAAAAACTGTTTTTT. It yields the protein CASSEGEGVEKLFF.

CDR3 protein: CASSLVAQPTNEKLFF. The DNA for the CDR3 is TGTGCCAGCAGCTTAGTGGCACAGCCAACTAATGAAAAACTGTTTTTT. This chain links TRBV7-8 with TRBJ1-4; D not resolved. V was cut by 1 base and J by 0 bases, with 9 bases left in between. Germline CDR1 reads SGHVS; CDR2 reads FQNEAQ. CDR3 length equals 16 residues.

Concerning this clone: The sample carries other DNA sequences with the same CDR3. The chain employs TRBV29-1 and TRBJ1-1; D call uncertain. From germline, CDR1 is SQVTM and CDR2 ANQGSEA. CDR3 size: 10 residues. Trimming removed 4 bases from V and 4 bases from J, with 4 bases in between. The CDR3 sequence is CSVGGTEAFF. The CDR3 bases are TGCAGCGTTGGTGGCACTGAAGCTTTCTTT.

This clone was found once. The V and J genes are TRBV5-1 and TRBJ2-5; TRBD2 might be the D (6 bases). The V end was cut by 2 bases, the J end by 0 bases, with 14 bases between. CDR1 is SGHRS and CDR2 is YFSETQ in the germline V gene. The CDR3 is made up of 16 amino acids. The CDR3 DNA follows: TGCGCCAGCAGCTTTGGGCGGGATGCCTACCAAGAGACCCAGTACTTC. Translating gives CASSFGRDAYQETQYF.

The chain employs TRBV15 and TRBJ2-5, with 15 bases aligning to TRBD2. Per the germline V gene, CDR1 is LNHNV and CDR2 is YYDKDF (reference sequence). This CDR3 is 18 amino acids long. The V and J ends lost 1 base and 2 bases, in that order; junction bases with no gene match: 5. The CDR3 DNA reads as TGTGCCACCAGCAGAGGGACTAGCGGGAGGGCCTCACAAGAGACCCAGTACTTC. Protein: CATSRGTSGRASQETQYF.

The genes are TRBV5-6 and TRBJ2-3; unclear D gene. V lost 5 bases to trimming and J lost 3 bases, with 13 bases between them. The CDR3 covers 14 residues. The germline V gene encodes CDR1 SGHDT and CDR2 YYEEEE. CDR3 region: CASSPARITDTQYF. In DNA form, the CDR3 reads TGTGCCAGCAGTCCCGCACGGATAACAGATACGCAGTATTTT.

V usage is TRBV2 and J usage is TRBJ2-1; 8 bases are shared with TRBD1. The CDR3 runs 13 residues. The germline CDR1 and CDR2 sequences are SNHLY and FYNNEI. After removal of 4 bases from V and 7 bases from J, the junction contained 3 bases not matched to a gene. The CDR3 protein is CASSADRANEQFF. Written as DNA, the CDR3 is TGTGCCAGCAGTGCGGACAGGGCTAATGAGCAGTTCTTC.

This chain links TRBV5-1 with TRBJ2-3; tentatively, D is TRBD2 (5 bases). Germline V gene data show CDR1 as SGHRS and CDR2 as YFSETQ. Between the trimmed V and J ends, which lost 3 bases and 7 bases, there was a span of 15 bases. The CDR3 spans 14 residues. CDR3: CASSSHPLAHTQYF. CDR3 nucleotide sequence: TGCGCCAGCAGCTCCCACCCCTTAGCGCATACGCAGTATTTT. The full variable domain, in which reference TRBV5-1 and TRBJ2-3 provide the parts outside the CDR3, is KAGVTQTPRYLIKTRGQQVTLSCSPISGHRSVSWYQQTPGQGLQFLFEYFSETQRNKGNFPGRFSGRQFSNSRSEMNVSTLELGDSALYLCASSSHPLAHTQYFGPGTRLTVL.

The chain joins TRBV7-9 to TRBJ2-3, with 13 bases identical to TRBD2. The length of the CDR3 is 18 residues. V shed 6 bases and J 1 base; nucleotides not matched to a gene: 10. Germline CDR1 SEHNR, CDR2 FQNEAQ (reference sequence). CDR3 in amino acids: CASSPTSGRASGTDTQYF. The CDR3, as DNA: TGTGCCAGCAGTCCCACTAGCGGGAGGGCCTCGGGCACAGATACGCAGTATTTT. Using reference TRBV7-9 and TRBJ2-3 for the parts outside the CDR3, the full variable domain is DTGVSQNPRHKITKRGQNVTFRCDPISEHNRLYWYRQTLGQGPEFLTYFQNEAQLEKSRLLSDRFSAERPKGSFSTLEIQRTEQGDSAMYLCASSPTSGRASGTDTQYFGPGTRLTVL.

V is TRBV27 and J is TRBJ2-1; 10 positions agree with TRBD2. Losses at the gene ends were 4 bases for V and 6 bases for J; bases not matched to a gene: 6. Germline-derived CDR1 and CDR2 are MNHEY and SMNVEV (reference sequence). This CDR3 comprises 15 residues. CDR3 sequence reads: CASSSPSGSFNEQFF. The CDR3 region has the DNA TGTGCCAGCAGTTCCCCTAGCGGGAGTTTCAATGAGCAGTTCTTC.

The chain carries TRBV5-5 and TRBJ1-3; D is undetermined. The length of the CDR3 is 15 residues. The V and J ends lost 1 base and 0 bases respectively, with 8 bases between them. The germline V gene has CDR1 SGHKS and CDR2 YYEKEE (reference sequence). Here the CDR3 DNA reads TGTGCCAGCAGCTTGACTCCGAGCTCTGGAAACACCATATATTTT. It codes for CASSLTPSSGNTIYF. The complete variable domain, with remaining parts taken from reference TRBV5-5 and TRBJ1-3, reads DAGVTQSPTHLIKTRGQQVTLRCSPISGHKSVSWYQQVLGQGPQFIFQYYEKEERGRGNFPDRFSARQFPNYSSELNVNALLLGDSALYLCASSLTPSSGNTIYFGEGSWLTVV.

The chain carries TRBV10-1 and TRBJ2-7, with D perhaps matching TRBD2 (5 bases). In germline, CDR1 is WNHNN, CDR2 SYGVQD (reference sequence). V gave up 4 bases and J gave up 7 bases, with 11 bases separating them. The CDR3 length is 12 residues. Here the CDR3 DNA reads TGCGCCAGCAGTGGGCCAACGGGGGAGCAGTACTTC. Encoded protein: CASSGPTGEQYF.

The CDR3 nucleotides read TGTGCCAGCAGCGACGCGACGGGGCCTTGGGAGCAGTACTTC. It yields the protein CASSDATGPWEQYF. V and J are TRBV7-2 and TRBJ2-7, with D perhaps matching TRBD1 or TRBD2 (5 bases each). CDR1 is SGHTA and CDR2 is FQGNSA in the germline V gene. This CDR3 is 14 amino acids long. Trimming took off 5 bases at V and 7 bases at J, with 18 bases between the two ends.

About this clone itself: Other DNA sequences of this sample code for an identical CDR3. The genes are TRBV28 and TRBJ2-7, with D possibly TRBD1 on 6 matching bases. The V gene lost 2 bases and the J gene lost 5 bases, with 7 bases spanning the gap. The CDR3 is 12 residues long. Per germline, CDR1 MDHEN and CDR2 SYDVKM. DNA for the CDR3: TGTGCCAGCAGTTTAACAGGGCACGAGCAGTACTTC. Protein product: CASSLTGHEQYF.

This chain links TRBV5-1 with TRBJ1-1; D gene ambiguous. The CDR3 sequence is 13 residues long. V shed 0 bases and J shed 7 bases, with 10 bases lying between them. The germline V gene encodes CDR1 SGHRS and CDR2 YFSETQ. The DNA of the CDR3 is TGCGCCAGCAGCTTGGGGCAGAGATATGAAGCTTTCTTT. The encoded protein is CASSLGQRYEAFF.

This clone appeared once. This chain joins TRBV19 and TRBJ1-2; D is unresolved. V was pared by 3 bases and J by 8 bases, with 10 bases between. Germline CDR1 is LNHDA and CDR2 is SQIVND (reference sequence). This CDR3 is 12 amino acids long. CDR3 sequence: CASSMRTRGYTF. CDR3 coding DNA: TGTGCCAGTAGTATGAGGACGAGGGGCTACACCTTC.

The gene calls are TRBV5-5 and TRBJ2-1, with a tentative D call TRBD1 (6 bases). CDR3 length: 16 amino acids. Germline CDR1 and CDR2: SGHKS and YYEKEE (reference sequence). Trimming pared 0 bases from V and 10 bases from J, leaving 20 bases between. CDR3 sequence: CASSLAGQQGAAEQFF. Here the CDR3 DNA reads TGTGCCAGCAGCTTGGCCGGACAGCAAGGGGCGGCGGAGCAGTTCTTC.

V and J are TRBV14 and TRBJ2-7, with D unclear. Per the germline V gene, CDR1 is SGHDN and CDR2 is FVKESK. Deletions cut 5 bases from V and 0 bases from J, with 11 bases between. The CDR3 sequence is 14 residues long. CDR3 region: CASSKSFPSYEQYF. Here the CDR3 DNA reads TGTGCCAGCAGCAAGTCTTTCCCCTCCTACGAGCAGTACTTC.

J is TRBJ2-6 and V is TRBV27; 7 bases match TRBD1. Looked up from germline, CDR1 is MNHEY and CDR2 is SMNVEV (reference sequence). With V trimmed by 6 bases and J by 0 bases, 14 bases remained unmatched. The CDR3 is made up of 19 amino acids. CDR3 in amino acids: CASRPDRARSHSGANVLTF. In DNA form, the CDR3 reads TGTGCCAGCAGACCAGACAGGGCCCGGAGTCACTCTGGGGCCAACGTCCTGACTTTC.